One and the same sample provided the 22 T cell receptor beta chains below, sequenced in a study of cytomegalovirus exposure and HLA in healthy donors (dated by TCRdb to 2017 to 2019). Library preparation employed the immunoSEQ multiplex PCR assay. For the multiplex PCR, a mixture combining 60 forward primers for TCR Vbeta segments and 13 reverse primers for TCR Jbeta segments was used. TCRdb took this table from immuneACCESS and kept in-frame rearrangements with V and J called. Such tables lack part of the clones; where checked against another copy, unresolved V genes explain under half of the gap, and the rest is unexplained. The sample includes some 150,000 clones, with about three quarters observed a single time. The ten largest clones add up to around 3.1% of the sample. Sequenced input: PBMCs. The receptors shown here come from a female donor in good health and CMV-seronegative.

This clone was seen a handful of times. This chain uses TRBV19 with TRBJ1-5, with 7 bases fitting TRBD1. J was trimmed by 3 bases and V by 5 bases; bases with no gene match: 7. Germline CDR1 is LNHDA and CDR2 is SQIVND (reference sequence). The length of the CDR3 is 15 residues. The CDR3 coding sequence is TGTGCCAGTAGTTCCTTGGACAGGACCAATCAGCCCCAGCATTTT. Encoded protein: CASSSLDRTNQPQHF.

The chain carries TRBV6-4 and TRBJ2-3; TRBD2 aligns across 8 bases. The germline gives CDR1 MRHNA, CDR2 SNTAGT. After removal of 4 bases from V and 2 bases from J, the junction contained 2 bases not matched to a gene. The length of the CDR3 is 14 residues. CDR3 sequence: CASSVSGNTDTQYF. The CDR3 nucleotides read TGTGCCAGCAGTGTTAGCGGGAACACAGATACGCAGTATTTT.

V and J are TRBV9 and TRBJ1-2; TRBD1 might be the D (5 bases). The CDR3 consists of 12 residues. Germline CDR1 is SGDLS and CDR2 is YYNGEE. Trimming pared 7 bases from V and 5 bases from J, leaving 12 bases between. Here the CDR3 DNA reads TGTGCCAGCCACCAATCAGGGTATGGCTACACCTTC. This translates into CASHQSGYGYTF.

The chain recombines TRBV25-1 with TRBJ2-7; 10 positions agree with TRBD2. CDR3 size: 13 residues. V trimming: 9 bases; J trimming: 6 bases; junction bases outside the gene matches: 8. Germline V gene data show CDR1 as MGHDK and CDR2 as SYGVNS. The CDR3 sequence is CASGLAGVGEQYF. In DNA, the CDR3 is TGTGCCAGTGGTCTAGCGGGAGTAGGCGAGCAGTACTTC.

This clone was counted a few times. This chain connects TRBV7-2 to TRBJ1-4, with 8 nucleotides matching TRBD1. Germline V lookup: CDR1 SGHTA, CDR2 FQGNSA. The V and J ends lost 6 bases and 8 bases, in that order; junction bases with no gene match: 8. The CDR3 totals 14 residues. The CDR3 sequence is CASSPQGGREKLFF. CDR3 DNA sequence: TGTGCCAGCAGTCCACAGGGGGGTAGAGAAAAACTGTTTTTT.

This clone has only a few counts. V gene TRBV28 combines with J gene TRBJ1-2, with D uncertain. Germline V lookup: CDR1 MDHEN, CDR2 SYDVKM. Trimming shortened V by 3 bases and J by 3 bases, and 14 bases separated the two germline ends. The CDR3 consists of 15 residues. The CDR3: CASSLEQLLHYGYTF. In DNA form, the CDR3 reads TGTGCCAGCAGTTTGGAACAGCTTCTCCACTATGGCTACACCTTC.

The V call is TRBV7-9, the J call TRBJ1-2; 8 nucleotides line up with TRBD1. The V and J ends lost 3 bases and 8 bases, in that order; junction bases with no gene match: 8. This CDR3 region has 14 residues. Germline V gene lookup returns CDR1 SEHNR and CDR2 FQNEAQ (reference sequence). CDR3 region: CASSLAGGIGGYTF. The DNA for the CDR3 is TGTGCCAGCAGCTTGGCAGGGGGCATAGGCGGCTACACCTTC.

The chain carries TRBV27 and TRBJ2-2; TRBD1 matches at 8 bases. CDR1 and CDR2 (germline): MNHEY, SMNVEV (reference sequence). This CDR3 comprises 16 residues. The ends lost 1 base at V and 1 base at J; junction bases unmatched: 2. The CDR3 coding sequence is TGTGCCAGCAGTTTATTTGGGACAGGGAACACCGGGGAGCTGTTTTTT. Amino acids: CASSLFGTGNTGELFF.

The rearrangement links TRBV7-3 to TRBJ1-4; 8 bases agree with TRBD1. The trim removed 5 bases at V and 6 bases at J, leaving 5 bases unmatched. The CDR3 sequence is 14 residues long. Germline CDR1 is SGHTA and CDR2 is FQGTGA. CDR3 amino acids: CASSPDRADEKLFF. CDR3 nucleotide sequence: TGTGCCAGCAGCCCGGACAGGGCCGATGAAAAACTGTTTTTT.

This sequence joins TRBV7-9 and TRBJ1-1, with a tentative D call TRBD1 (5 bases). Trimming took 1 base from V and 9 from J, leaving 9 bases between them. Germline V gene data show CDR1 as SEHNR and CDR2 as FQNEAQ (reference sequence). CDR3 length: 12 residues. The CDR3 bases are TGTGCCAGCAGCTTAGGGGAGGGGAAAGCTTTCTTT. It encodes CASSLGEGKAFF.

V is TRBV6-6 and J is TRBJ1-2; D perhaps matches TRBD1 (5 bases). Trimming took off 6 bases at V and 5 bases at J, with 16 bases between the two ends. Germline V gene lookup returns CDR1 MNHNY and CDR2 SVGAGI (reference sequence). The CDR3 runs 14 residues. For the CDR3, the DNA is TGTGCCAGCAGCAGGGAGGAAGTAAATTATGGCTACACCTTC. Its translation: CASSREEVNYGYTF.

The CDR3 loop reads CASSPRTGNEQFF. The CDR3 nucleotides read TGTGCCAGCAGCCCTAGAACGGGAAATGAGCAGTTCTTC. The gene calls are TRBV11-3 and TRBJ2-1, with D possibly TRBD2 on 5 matching bases. This CDR3 region has 13 residues. CDR1 is SGHNT and CDR2 is YENEEA in the germline V gene. Deletions cut 5 bases from V and 7 bases from J, with 12 bases between.

This chain links TRBV7-6 with TRBJ2-7; 7 nucleotides agree with TRBD2. The germline CDR1 and CDR2 sequences are SGHVS and FNYEAQ. The ends lost 5 bases at V and 3 bases at J; junction bases unmatched: 7. This CDR3 is built from 14 residues. The CDR3 nucleotides are TGTGCCAGCAGCGGGGGGGAGGATGGCTACGAGCAGTACTTC. Its protein is CASSGGEDGYEQYF. Variable domain in full (rest from reference TRBV7-6 and TRBJ2-7): GAGVSQSPRYKVTKRGQDVALRCDPISGHVSLYWYRQALGQGPEFLTYFNYEAQQDKSGLPNDRFSAERPEGSISTLTIQRTEQRDSAMYRCASSGGEDGYEQYFGPGTRLTVT.

The table lists this clone with a few counts. This chain joins TRBV7-3 and TRBJ2-2, with D uncertain. This CDR3 contains 12 residues. V lost 5 bases and J 7 bases, leaving 8 bases between the germline ends. CDR1 is SGHTA, CDR2 FQGTGA, per germline. This chain's CDR3 is CASSPYGGELFF. In DNA form, the CDR3 reads TGTGCCAGCAGCCCCTACGGCGGGGAGCTGTTTTTT.

About this clone itself: In the same sample, other DNA sequences code for this CDR3. The V call is TRBV2, the J call TRBJ1-1; no clear D gene. This CDR3 spans 14 amino acids. V dropped 6 bases and J dropped 2 bases, with 13 bases sitting between them. Germline values: CDR1 SNHLY, CDR2 FYNNEI. The CDR3: CASSPQAGNTEAFF. Written as DNA, the CDR3 is TGTGCCAGCAGCCCCCAGGCAGGAAACACTGAAGCTTTCTTT. Full variable domain (missing parts from reference TRBV2 and TRBJ1-1): EPEVTQTPSHQVTQMGQEVILRCVPISNHLYFYWYRQILGQKVEFLVSFYNNEISEKSEIFDDQFSVERPDGSNFTLKIRSTKLEDSAMYFCASSPQAGNTEAFFGQGTRLTVV.

The chain is built from TRBV28 and TRBJ1-4; tentative D call: TRBD1 (6 bases). CDR1 is MDHEN, CDR2 SYDVKM, per germline. Trimming pared 5 bases from V and 7 bases from J, leaving 17 bases between. The CDR3 spans 15 residues. The CDR3 nucleotides read TGTGCCAGCAGTCCGCGCGGGGGCGCGAGTGAAAAACTGTTTTTT. It yields the protein CASSPRGGASEKLFF. The full variable domain, rest sourced from reference TRBV28 and TRBJ1-4, is DVKVTQSSRYLVKRTGEKVFLECVQDMDHENMFWYRQDPGLGLRLIYFSYDVKMKEKGDIPEGYSVSREKKERFSLILESASTNQTSMYLCASSPRGGASEKLFFGSGTQLSVL.

The V gene is TRBV18, the J gene TRBJ1-1, with D possibly being TRBD1 (6 bases). V was shortened by 6 bases and J by 0 bases, with 11 bases between the two germline ends. This CDR3 has 14 amino acids. Germline lookup yields CDR1 KGHSH and CDR2 LQKENI. CDR3 amino acids: CASSPTGVNTEAFF. In DNA, the CDR3 is TGTGCCAGCTCTCCGACAGGTGTGAACACTGAAGCTTTCTTT.

The chain joins TRBV18 to TRBJ2-3; no firm D call. From germline, CDR1 is KGHSH and CDR2 LQKENI. Trimming took off 6 bases at V and 7 bases at J, with 11 bases between the two ends. The CDR3 sequence is 12 residues long. CDR3 residues: CASSEFGNTQYF. The CDR3 DNA reads TGTGCCAGCTCGGAGTTCGGTAATACGCAGTATTTT.

J is TRBJ2-6 and V is TRBV9; possible D gene TRBD1, 5 bases. This CDR3 is built from 14 residues. In germline, CDR1 is SGDLS, CDR2 YYNGEE. Trimming cost V 5 bases and J 4 bases, with 10 bases left between them. The CDR3 here is CASSEGAGANVLTF. For the CDR3, the DNA is TGTGCCAGCAGTGAAGGGGCAGGGGCCAACGTCCTGACTTTC.

This chain connects TRBV18 to TRBJ1-1; 11 positions match TRBD1. The CDR3 length is 15 residues. V shed 4 bases and J 5 bases; nucleotides not matched to a gene: 6. The germline gives CDR1 KGHSH, CDR2 LQKENI. This CDR3 reads CASSQTGQGGTEAFF. The CDR3 DNA sequence: TGTGCCAGCTCACAAACGGGACAGGGGGGTACTGAAGCTTTCTTT. Full variable domain (remainder filled in from reference TRBV18 and TRBJ1-1): NAGVMQNPRHLVRRRGQEARLRCSPMKGHSHVYWYRQLPEEGLKFMVYLQKENIIDESGMPKERFSAEFPKEGPSILRIQQVVRGDSAAYFCASSQTGQGGTEAFFGQGTRLTVV.

The chain is built from TRBV29-1 and TRBJ2-1; D is possibly TRBD1 (6 bases). The germline V gene encodes CDR1 SQVTM and CDR2 ANQGSEA. CDR3 length: 12 residues. Trimming took off 1 base at V and 9 bases at J, with 10 bases between the two ends. The CDR3 DNA follows: TGCAGCGTTGAAGGTGTGGGGGCTGAGCAGTTCTTC. The encoded protein is CSVEGVGAEQFF.

The sample holds a few counts of this clone. This chain connects TRBV9 to TRBJ1-1; the D is unclear. CDR1 is SGDLS, CDR2 YYNGEE, per germline. The CDR3 sequence is 14 residues long. The germline V and J ends were trimmed by 3 bases and 5 bases, with 14 bases remaining between them. The CDR3: CASSAGIPGTEAFF. The CDR3 nucleotides read TGTGCCAGCAGCGCAGGCATCCCTGGGACTGAAGCTTTCTTT.